This entry lists 10 T cell receptor beta chains sequenced from one sample in a study of early T cells in non-severe SARS-CoV-2 infection. TCRdb re-derived calls from the 5' RACE reads in MiXCR, one entry per CDR3 protein. The table has approximately 48,000 distinct CDR3 sequences, roughly 8.8% seen once. Material for sequencing was whole blood. The receptors stem from an adult who was a healthcare worker with PCR-confirmed SARS-CoV-2 infection or an uninfected control (not recorded which).

This clonotype occurred a few times. The gene calls are TRBV19 and TRBJ2-1, with a possible D match to TRBD2 (5 bases). The CDR3 sequence is 11 residues long. Trimming removed 6 bases at V and 8 bases at J, with 8 bases between. Germline V lookup: CDR1 LNHDA, CDR2 SQIVND (reference sequence). The CDR3 sequence is CASRRDHEQFF. The CDR3 nucleotides read TGTGCCAGTAGACGGGATCATGAGCAGTTCTTC.

This clonotype was observed many times. The V and J genes are TRBV7-6 and TRBJ2-3, with 7 positions matching TRBD2. The CDR3 covers 16 residues. Per germline, CDR1 SGHVS and CDR2 FNYEAQ. V dropped 1 base and J dropped 1; count of bases not matched to a gene: 5. This chain's CDR3 is CASSLVVTSGTDTQYF. CDR3 DNA sequence: TGTGCCAGCAGCTTAGTAGTCACTAGCGGCACAGATACGCAGTATTTT.

This chain uses TRBV5-1 with TRBJ2-1; 9 bases fit TRBD2. Germline CDR1 SGHRS, CDR2 YFSETQ. The CDR3 is 20 amino acids. V lost 4 bases and J lost 0; bases outside the gene matches: 17. As DNA, the CDR3 is TGCGCCAGCAGCCCCGGGGGGTTAGCGGGAGTCTCCCTCTCCTACAATGAGCAGTTCTTC. This codes for CASSPGGLAGVSLSYNEQFF. Full variable domain (remainder filled in from reference TRBV5-1 and TRBJ2-1): KAGVTQTPRYLIKTRGQQVTLSCSPISGHRSVSWYQQTPGQGLQFLFEYFSETQRNKGNFPGRFSGRQFSNSRSEMNVSTLELGDSALYLCASSPGGLAGVSLSYNEQFFGPGTRLTVL.

This clonotype came up many times. V usage is TRBV19 and J usage is TRBJ2-1; TRBD2 agrees at 11 bases. After removal of 8 bases from V and 3 bases from J, the junction contained 3 bases not matched to a gene. Germline-derived CDR1 and CDR2 are LNHDA and SQIVND (reference sequence). This CDR3 has 14 amino acids. This CDR3 is CASGGLAVYNEQFF. CDR3 nucleotides: TGTGCCAGTGGGGGACTAGCGGTCTACAATGAGCAGTTCTTC.

The chain is built from TRBV3-1 and TRBJ2-7, with TRBD2 matching 9 bases. The CDR3 sequence is 14 residues long. Germline CDR1 reads LGHDT; CDR2 reads YNNKEL (reference sequence). The ends lost 1 base at V and 5 bases at J; junction bases unmatched: 3. Here the CDR3 reads CASSQVLAGDEQYF. Written as DNA, the CDR3 is TGTGCCAGCAGCCAAGTACTAGCGGGTGACGAGCAGTACTTC.

This clonotype appeared many times. The CDR3 reads CASSPGQGAVSQHF. The CDR3 coding sequence is TGTGCCAGCAGCCCCGGACAGGGGGCGGTGTCCCAGCATTTT. The chain links TRBV28 to TRBJ1-5; 11 bases are shared with TRBD1. The CDR3 totals 14 residues. Germline loops: CDR1 MDHEN, CDR2 SYDVKM. V gave up 6 bases and J gave up 11 bases; unmatched junction bases: 9.

This clonotype was detected only a few times. The chain recombines TRBV7-2 with TRBJ2-7; D ambiguous. Trimming stripped 3 bases from V and 0 bases from J, with 9 bases between. CDR1 is SGHTA and CDR2 is FQGNSA in the germline V gene. This CDR3 has 14 residues. The CDR3 sequence: CASSLSSVSYEQYF. The CDR3 coding sequence is TGTGCCAGCAGCTTGTCGTCGGTCTCCTACGAGCAGTACTTC.

This clonotype was observed at least ten times. V usage is TRBV4-3 and J usage is TRBJ1-4; D is perhaps TRBD1 (5 bases). V lost 2 bases, J lost 10 bases, and 11 bases lay in between. CDR3 length: 13 residues. Germline loops: CDR1 LGHNA, CDR2 YSLEER. This CDR3 reads CASSQQGRGKLFF. CDR3 nucleotides: TGCGCCAGCAGCCAACAGGGCCGCGGAAAACTGTTTTTT.

This clonotype was seen repeatedly, ten times or more. The chain joins TRBV2 to TRBJ2-7, with TRBD2 matching 8 bases. V shed 7 bases and J 0 bases; nucleotides not matched to a gene: 8. Germline loops: CDR1 SNHLY, CDR2 FYNNEI. CDR3 length: 15 amino acids. CDR3 in DNA: TGTGCCAGCAAATCCGGGACTAGAAGCTCCTACGAGCAGTACTTC. Encoded protein: CASKSGTRSSYEQYF. Full variable domain (remainder filled in from reference TRBV2 and TRBJ2-7): EPEVTQTPSHQVTQMGQEVILRCVPISNHLYFYWYRQILGQKVEFLVSFYNNEISEKSEIFDDQFSVERPDGSNFTLKIRSTKLEDSAMYFCASKSGTRSSYEQYFGPGTRLTVT.

At least ten counts were recorded for this clonotype. The chain is built from TRBV7-2 and TRBJ2-5; 7 bases are shared with TRBD2. Per germline, CDR1 SGHTA and CDR2 FQGNSA. The CDR3 covers 14 residues. The V segment lost 5 bases and the J segment 0 bases; nucleotides outside the gene matches: 3. The CDR3 nucleotides read TGTGCCAGCAGCGGCGGGAGAAACCAAGAGACCCAGTACTTC. This codes for CASSGGRNQETQYF. Supplemented by reference TRBV7-2 and TRBJ2-5, the full variable domain reads GAGVSQSPSNKVTEKGKDVELRCDPISGHTALYWYRQSLGQGLEFLIYFQGNSAPDKSGLPSDRFSAERTGGSVSTLTIQRTQQEDSAVYLCASSGGRNQETQYFGPGTRLLVL.